The present entry profiles one T cell receptor (beta chain) with its context. One end of the junction does not line up with germline, which may come from a read error. The template was RNA from unsorted bulk tissue. These data belong to a study of tumor and adjacent non-tumor tissue in lung cancer. A modified ARM-PCR protocol with three rounds of nested PCR amplified TCRbeta. TCRdb independently ran MiXCR on the multiplex PCR reads; one entry per CDR3 protein. The repertoire consists of approximately 120,000 distinct CDR3 sequences, with approximately 71% occurring once and the leading ten covering over 10%. The TCR originated in a man aged 30-40 years with non-small cell lung cancer. Sequencing was carried out using lung tumor tissue.

CDR3 residues: CARSLNRGHEQYF. Here the CDR3 DNA reads TGTGCCAGGAGCCTCAACAGGGGCCACGAGCAGTACTTT. The genes are TRBV11-2 and TRBJ2-7; 7 bases are shared with TRBD1. CDR1 SGHAT and CDR2 FQNNGV come from the germline V gene. The length of the CDR3 is 13 residues. Looking up the rest from reference TRBV11-2 and TRBJ2-7 gives the full variable domain: EAGVAQSPRYKIIEKRQSVAFWCNPISGHATLYWYQQILGQGPKLLIQFQNNGVVDDSQLPKDRFSAERLKGVDSTLKIQPAKLEDSAVYLCARSLNRGHEQYFGPGTRLTVT.